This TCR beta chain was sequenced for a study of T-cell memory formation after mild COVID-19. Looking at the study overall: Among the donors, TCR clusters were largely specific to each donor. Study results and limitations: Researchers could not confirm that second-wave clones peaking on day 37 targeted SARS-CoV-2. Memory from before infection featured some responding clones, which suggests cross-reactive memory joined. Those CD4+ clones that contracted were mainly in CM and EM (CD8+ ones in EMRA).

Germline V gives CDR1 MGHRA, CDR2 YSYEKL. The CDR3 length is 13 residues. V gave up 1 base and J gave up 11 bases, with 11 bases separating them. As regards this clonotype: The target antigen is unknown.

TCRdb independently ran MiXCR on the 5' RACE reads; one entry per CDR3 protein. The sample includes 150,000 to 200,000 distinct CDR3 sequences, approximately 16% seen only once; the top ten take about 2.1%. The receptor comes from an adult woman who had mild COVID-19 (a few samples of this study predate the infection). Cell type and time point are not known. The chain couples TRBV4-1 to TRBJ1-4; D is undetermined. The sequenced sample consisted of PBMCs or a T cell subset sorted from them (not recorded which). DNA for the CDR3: TGCGCCAGCAGCCAAGCGGCAGCTAGGAAACTGTTTTTT. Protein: CASSQAAARKLFF.